This T cell receptor (beta chain) appears in the sequencing data of a study of blood T cell repertoires in COVID-19 (dated by TCRdb to the early 2020s). Notes on the research overall: The collaborator samples originated in the United States, Italy and Spain and spanned the acute and convalescent phases of COVID-19. Samples were obtained from the ongoing ImmuneRACE study (first 160 participants) and from some 1,200 subjects provided by 6 global collaborators. A de-identified subject ID, COVID-19 status, age in years and sex were almost always included in the sample metadata. HLA class I and class II types, where available, came from metadata supplied by the sample provider rather than from assay-based typing. Subjects who had been exposed to COVID-19, were actively infected with it, or had recovered from it provided the deeply sampled blood TCRbeta repertoires that made up the dataset. The repertoires were released in a freely available public database meant as a resource for research on the immune response to SARS-CoV-2. The prospective study material was composed of cDNA or gDNA derived from T cells, B-cell-depleted T cells, or PBMCs.

Broad study findings and their caveats: The quantity of clinical and demographic metadata differed by source and by participant and was supplied without curation.

In the prospective study, participants were 18 to 89 years old, resided in about two dozen geographic areas of the United States, and were enrolled through a virtual design. In the prospective study, participants were assigned to cohorts based on the clinical history participants reported in a screening survey and a study questionnaire. Recovered participants in ImmuneRACE Cohort 3 were defined as having two consecutive negative NP/OP PCR tests, clearance from a healthcare professional, or resolution of symptoms. Mobile phlebotomists in the prospective study collected whole blood, serum and a nasopharyngeal or oropharyngeal swab from every participant. Over a roughly 2-month period, participants in the prospective study had the option of providing additional blood draws and questionnaires. Blood samples from the prospective study were shipped frozen or at room temperature prior to DNA extraction.

There are 15 amino acids in the CDR3, from cysteine to phenylalanine inclusive. The DNA shown is the 45-base CDR3, in frame from base 1. Ends trimmed: V by 3 bases, J by 2 bases; bases unmatched to a gene: 7. Per the germline V gene, MNHEY is the CDR1 and SVGAGI is the CDR2. Concerning this clone: The specificity of this receptor is unknown. No much larger clonotype is one base removed from it; base qualities were not supplied.

TCRbeta CDR3 regions were amplified from genomic DNA using the immunoSEQ Assay, a bias-controlled multiplex PCR. The authors' pipeline ran thus. The number of nucleated cells in each sample was estimated by amplification of reference gene primers within the assay. To quantify the absolute abundance of each unique TCRbeta CDR3 rearrangement, sequence reads were collapsed and filtered. For each sample, productive Simpson clonality was calculated as the square root of Simpson's diversity index over productive rearrangements. The source is immuneACCESS, and TCRdb retained only in-frame sequences with V and J called. Part of the clones is not carried over; for the studies checked, unresolved V genes explain less than half of this, and the remainder is unexplained. V and J calls and clone size follow that table, whereas D and trimming were derived from the DNA. In this sample the table shows around 300,000 clones, under 90% of which occur a single time. 1.7% of the sample is taken by the ten largest.

Material: PBMCs or T cells enriched from blood (not recorded which). The chain is encoded by TRBV6-5 joined to TRBJ2-7, with 7 bases in between that match TRBD1. The TCR was taken from a woman aged 40 to 49 who had recovered from COVID-19. The CDR3 in this case is CASSYTGTATYEQYF. Read as DNA, the sequence is TGTGCCAGCAGTTATACCGGGACAGCAACCTACGAGCAGTACTTC.